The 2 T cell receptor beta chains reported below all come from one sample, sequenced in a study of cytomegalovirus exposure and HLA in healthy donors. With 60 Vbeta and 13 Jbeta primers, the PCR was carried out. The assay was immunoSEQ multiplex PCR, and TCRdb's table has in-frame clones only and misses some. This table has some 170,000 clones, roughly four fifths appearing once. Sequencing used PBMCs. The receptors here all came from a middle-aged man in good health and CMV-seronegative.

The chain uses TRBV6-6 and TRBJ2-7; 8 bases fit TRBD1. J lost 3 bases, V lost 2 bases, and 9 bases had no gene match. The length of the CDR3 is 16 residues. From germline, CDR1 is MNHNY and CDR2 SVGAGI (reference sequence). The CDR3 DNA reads TGTGCCAGCAGTTACGGCGACAGGGGATTCAGCTACGAGCAGTACTTC. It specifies CASSYGDRGFSYEQYF.

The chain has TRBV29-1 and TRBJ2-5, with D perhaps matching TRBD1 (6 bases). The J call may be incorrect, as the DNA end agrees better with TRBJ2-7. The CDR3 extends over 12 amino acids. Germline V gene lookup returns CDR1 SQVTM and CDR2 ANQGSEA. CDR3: CSVQTGPYEQYF. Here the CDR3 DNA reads TGCAGCGTCCAGACAGGCCCCTACGAGCAGTACTTC.